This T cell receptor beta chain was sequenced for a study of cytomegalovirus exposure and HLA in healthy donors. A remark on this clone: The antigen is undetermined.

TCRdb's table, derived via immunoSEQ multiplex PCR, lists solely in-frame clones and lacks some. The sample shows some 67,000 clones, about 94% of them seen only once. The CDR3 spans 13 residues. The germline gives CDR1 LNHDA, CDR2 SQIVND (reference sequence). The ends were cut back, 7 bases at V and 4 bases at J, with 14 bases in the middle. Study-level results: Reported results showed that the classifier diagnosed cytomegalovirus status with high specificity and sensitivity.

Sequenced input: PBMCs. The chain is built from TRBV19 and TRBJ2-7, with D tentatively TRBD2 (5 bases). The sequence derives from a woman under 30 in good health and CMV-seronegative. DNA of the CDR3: TGTGCCAGTAACGGCGGGCGCGGGTACGAGCAGTACTTC. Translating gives CASNGGRGYEQYF.